Each of the 6 T cell receptor beta chains below was sequenced from the same sample in a study of blood T cell repertoires in COVID-19. Profiling relied on immunoSEQ multiplex PCR, and the TCRdb table lists in-frame clones only, not all of them. The repertoire holds 250,000 or so clones, with around 93% as singletons. Sequences were obtained from PBMCs or T cells enriched from blood (not recorded which). These receptors originate from a man aged 40-49 years who had been exposed to COVID-19.

This chain links TRBV24-1 with TRBJ2-2; 10 bases match TRBD1. Germline assignment: CDR1 KGHDR and CDR2 SFDVKD. The CDR3 spans 16 residues. The trim removed 4 bases at V and 6 bases at J, leaving 7 bases unmatched. The CDR3: CATSDPGTGVAGELFF. The CDR3 DNA reads TGTGCCACCAGTGACCCCGGGACAGGGGTGGCCGGGGAGCTGTTTTTT.

The V call is TRBV7-9, the J call TRBJ1-3, with TRBD1 identical over 7 bases. The CDR3 totals 14 residues. Germline V gives CDR1 SEHNR, CDR2 FQNEAQ (reference sequence). The V segment lost 9 bases and the J segment 6 bases; nucleotides outside the gene matches: 11. The CDR3 loop reads CASTRGDGENTIYF. DNA for the CDR3: TGTGCCAGTACCAGGGGGGATGGAGAAAACACCATATATTTT. The full variable domain, rest sourced from reference TRBV7-9 and TRBJ1-3, is DTGVSQNPRHKITKRGQNVTFRCDPISEHNRLYWYRQTLGQGPEFLTYFQNEAQLEKSRLLSDRFSAERPKGSFSTLEIQRTEQGDSAMYLCASTRGDGENTIYFGEGSWLTVV.

This sequence joins TRBV12-5 and TRBJ2-1, with D possibly TRBD1 on 6 matching bases. The V gene lost 0 bases and the J gene lost 6 bases, with 12 bases spanning the gap. Per germline, CDR1 LGHNT and CDR2 FRNRAP. This CDR3 is built from 15 residues. The CDR3 DNA reads TGTGCTAGTGGTTTGGTTCAAGGGGGAATCAATGAGCAGTTCTTC. Protein sequence: CASGLVQGGINEQFF. Combining the CDR3 with reference TRBV12-5 and TRBJ2-1 gives the whole variable domain DARVTQTPRHKVTEMGQEVTMRCQPILGHNTVFWYRQTMMQGLELLAYFRNRAPLDDSGMPKDRFSAEMPDATLATLKIQPSEPRDSAVYFCASGLVQGGINEQFFGPGTRLTVL.

Here the CDR3 DNA reads TGTGCCAGCAGCCGGACTAGCGGGAGGGCTAATGAGCAGTTCTTC. Its protein is CASSRTSGRANEQFF. The chain uses TRBV27 and TRBJ2-1; 15 positions agree with TRBD2. After removal of 6 bases from V and 7 bases from J, the junction contained 4 bases not matched to a gene. The germline V gene encodes CDR1 MNHEY and CDR2 SMNVEV (reference sequence). The CDR3 consists of 15 residues.

The rearrangement joins TRBV13 to TRBJ2-1; TRBD1 is a possible D gene (5 bases). Trimming pared 3 bases from V and 7 bases from J, leaving 10 bases between. Germline assignment: CDR1 PRHDT and CDR2 FYEKMQ (reference sequence). The CDR3 spans 13 residues. The CDR3 loop reads CASSLAGRNEQFF. For the CDR3, the DNA is TGTGCCAGCAGCTTGGCAGGGCGGAATGAGCAGTTCTTC. Drawing the rest from reference TRBV13 and TRBJ2-1, the complete variable domain is AAGVIQSPRHLIKEKRETATLKCYPIPRHDTVYWYQQGPGQDPQFLISFYEKMQSDKGSIPDRFSAQQFSDYHSELNMSSLELGDSALYFCASSLAGRNEQFFGPGTRLTVL.

CDR3 amino acids: CASAKGQGSNEQFF. Written as DNA, the CDR3 is TGTGCCAGCGCAAAGGGACAGGGGTCCAATGAGCAGTTCTTC. The chain links TRBV28 to TRBJ2-1; 10 nucleotides line up with TRBD1. The ends lost 8 bases at V and 6 bases at J; junction bases unmatched: 7. This CDR3 contains 14 residues. CDR1 is MDHEN and CDR2 is SYDVKM in the germline V gene.